The 25 T cell receptor beta chains given below trace back to one sample, sequenced in a study of cytomegalovirus exposure and HLA in healthy donors. 13 Jbeta primers and 60 Vbeta primers were used for the PCR. Measured with immunoSEQ multiplex PCR; TCRdb has only the in-frame clones, and not every one. Of 57,000 or so clones in the sample, 70% were seen once. The material sequenced was PBMCs. These receptors were obtained from a woman aged 60 to 75 in good health and CMV-seropositive.

The chain is built from TRBV18 and TRBJ1-1; 7 nucleotides agree with TRBD1. Germline values: CDR1 KGHSH, CDR2 LQKENI. With 2 bases clipped from V and 2 bases from J, the junction kept 2 bases outside the gene matches. The CDR3 has 14 residues. CDR3 sequence reads: CASSPWDSNTEAFF. Written as DNA, the CDR3 is TGTGCCAGCTCACCATGGGACAGTAACACTGAAGCTTTCTTT. The variable domain in full, with the rest retrieved from reference TRBV18 and TRBJ1-1, is NAGVMQNPRHLVRRRGQEARLRCSPMKGHSHVYWYRQLPEEGLKFMVYLQKENIIDESGMPKERFSAEFPKEGPSILRIQQVVRGDSAAYFCASSPWDSNTEAFFGQGTRLTVV.

V and J are TRBV19 and TRBJ1-1; TRBD1 agrees at 7 bases. J lost 0 bases, V lost 3 bases, and 4 bases had no gene match. CDR1 and CDR2 (germline): LNHDA, SQIVND (reference sequence). CDR3 length: 15 residues. CDR3 nucleotide sequence: TGTGCCAGTAGTATTGGGACAGACATGAACACTGAAGCTTTCTTT. Translating it yields CASSIGTDMNTEAFF.

V and J are TRBV12-5 and TRBJ2-1; possibly TRBD1 for D (5 bases). Germline CDR1 and CDR2: LGHNT and FRNRAP. The CDR3 sequence is 13 residues long. Between the trimmed V and J ends, which lost 6 bases and 6 bases, there was a span of 12 bases. The CDR3: CASGTTVSNEQFF. CDR3 nucleotide sequence: TGTGCTAGTGGCACGACAGTTAGCAATGAGCAGTTCTTC.

This sequence joins TRBV13 and TRBJ1-4; D remains ambiguous. CDR3 length equals 15 residues. Looked up from germline, CDR1 is PRHDT and CDR2 is FYEKMQ (reference sequence). Trimming removed 0 bases at V and 4 bases at J, with 9 bases between. CDR3 residues: CASSLGRAFNEKLFF. CDR3 nucleotide sequence: TGTGCCAGCAGCTTAGGGAGGGCTTTTAATGAAAAACTGTTTTTT.

This clone is a singleton in its sample. The chain has TRBV4-1 and TRBJ1-1, with D uncertain. The germline V gene encodes CDR1 MGHRA and CDR2 YSYEKL. This CDR3 spans 13 amino acids. Between the trimmed V and J ends, which lost 4 bases and 3 bases, there was a span of 9 bases. CDR3 nucleotide sequence: TGCGCCAGCAGCCCTCGGAGGGACACTGAAGCTTTCTTT. This encodes CASSPRRDTEAFF.

This clone was picked up a small number of times. The chain uses TRBV9 and TRBJ2-5; tentatively, D is TRBD2 (6 bases). This CDR3 is built from 14 residues. Per germline, CDR1 SGDLS and CDR2 YYNGEE. Trimming pared 1 base from V and 4 bases from J, leaving 11 bases between. CDR3 residues: CASSVYGGVETQYF. The CDR3, as DNA: TGTGCCAGCAGCGTATATGGCGGGGTAGAGACCCAGTACTTC.

The V and J genes are TRBV5-1 and TRBJ1-2; D not resolved. V was pared by 0 bases and J by 2 bases, with 8 bases between. The CDR3 extends over 14 amino acids. Germline CDR1 is SGHRS and CDR2 is YFSETQ. The CDR3 here is CASSLEAGNYGYTF. The CDR3 nucleotides are TGCGCCAGCAGCTTGGAAGCAGGAAACTATGGCTACACCTTC.

V and J are TRBV7-9 and TRBJ1-5; D not certain. This CDR3 spans 15 amino acids. The V gene's germline CDR1 is SEHNR and CDR2 FQNEAQ (reference sequence). The V end was cut by 5 bases, the J end by 0 bases, with 11 bases between. The CDR3 sequence: CASSPRGGSNQPQHF. CDR3 nucleotide sequence: TGTGCCAGCAGCCCTCGAGGTGGTAGCAATCAGCCCCAGCATTTT.

In this sample, this clone turned up a few times. V gene TRBV7-2 combines with J gene TRBJ2-7, with D possibly TRBD2 on 5 matching bases. The CDR3 has 14 residues. Between the trimmed V and J ends, which lost 4 bases and 2 bases, there was a span of 12 bases. Per the germline V gene, CDR1 is SGHTA and CDR2 is FQGNSA. CDR3 sequence: CASSSFERPYEQYF. DNA for the CDR3: TGTGCCAGCAGCTCCTTTGAGCGGCCCTACGAGCAGTACTTC.

This clone showed up just a few times. V is TRBV9 and J is TRBJ2-3, with 8 bases lining up with TRBD2. V lost 3 bases, J lost 12 bases, and 12 bases stayed unmatched. The CDR3 length is 14 residues. The germline CDR1 and CDR2 sequences are SGDLS and YYNGEE. The CDR3 DNA reads as TGTGCCAGCAGCGGCGGGGGGCCCACCGAGGCTCAGTATTTT. This gives the protein CASSGGGPTEAQYF.

Many counts were recorded for this clone. The chain couples TRBV4-3 to TRBJ2-2; no definite D call. Deletions cut 1 base from V and 1 base from J, with 4 bases between. Germline V gene lookup returns CDR1 LGHNA and CDR2 YSLEER. This CDR3 region has 14 residues. CDR3 protein: CASSQGRNTGELFF. The CDR3 coding sequence is TGCGCCAGCAGCCAAGGGAGGAACACCGGGGAGCTGTTTTTT.

Points on this clone: The junction departs from the called germline gene at one end, perhaps through a read error. The chain uses TRBV7-9 and TRBJ2-7; perhaps TRBD1 as D (6 bases). CDR3 length: 13 amino acids. Germline V gene lookup returns CDR1 SEHNR and CDR2 FQNEAQ (reference sequence). The DNA for the CDR3 is TGTTCCAGCAGCTTAGACTCTACAGGGGAGCAGTACTTC. It codes for CSSSLDSTGEQYF. The full variable domain, with the rest looked up from reference TRBV7-9 and TRBJ2-7, is DTGVSQNPRHKITKRGQNVTFRCDPISEHNRLYWYRQTLGQGPEFLTYFQNEAQLEKSRLLSDRFSAERPKGSFSTLEIQRTEQGDSAMYLCSSSLDSTGEQYFGPGTRLTVT.

The chain carries TRBV19 and TRBJ2-7, with 8 bases matching TRBD1. The CDR3 sequence is 13 residues long. V lost 5 bases to trimming and J lost 7 bases; unmatched junction nucleotides: 7. Germline values: CDR1 LNHDA, CDR2 SQIVND (reference sequence). This CDR3 reads CASSPGQGWEQYF. Written as DNA, the CDR3 is TGTGCCAGTAGTCCAGGACAGGGTTGGGAGCAGTACTTC. Full variable domain (rest looked up from reference TRBV19 and TRBJ2-7): DGGITQSPKYLFRKEGQNVTLSCEQNLNHDAMYWYRQDPGQGLRLIYYSQIVNDFQKGDIAEGYSVSREKKESFPLTVTSAQKNPTAFYLCASSPGQGWEQYFGPGTRLTVT.

V is TRBV5-5 and J is TRBJ2-6; perhaps TRBD2 as D (5 bases). The CDR3 has 16 amino acids. With 3 bases removed from V and 4 bases from J, the gap between germline ends came to 14 bases. The V gene's germline CDR1 is SGHKS and CDR2 YYEKEE (reference sequence). CDR3 coding DNA: TGTGCCAGCAGCTCCATCGGGGTAGCGGGGGCCAACGTCCTGACTTTC. Translated, it gives CASSSIGVAGANVLTF. Complete variable domain (other parts from reference TRBV5-5 and TRBJ2-6): DAGVTQSPTHLIKTRGQQVTLRCSPISGHKSVSWYQQVLGQGPQFIFQYYEKEERGRGNFPDRFSARQFPNYSSELNVNALLLGDSALYLCASSSIGVAGANVLTFGAGSRLTVL.

This chain uses TRBV18 with TRBJ1-2; TRBD1 matches at 9 bases. The CDR3 length is 16 residues. The germline gives CDR1 KGHSH, CDR2 LQKENI. Losses at the gene ends were 0 bases for V and 6 bases for J; bases not matched to a gene: 8. Here the CDR3 reads CASSPPKGQGTDGYTF. In DNA, the CDR3 is TGTGCCAGCTCACCACCGAAAGGACAGGGGACGGATGGCTACACCTTC.

This chain connects TRBV19 to TRBJ1-6; a possible D gene is TRBD1 (5 bases). V dropped 0 bases and J dropped 11 bases, with 17 bases sitting between them. CDR3 size: 16 residues. From germline, CDR1 is LNHDA and CDR2 SQIVND (reference sequence). CDR3 bases: TGTGCCAGTAGTATAGAAGTATGGCCCGACAGAGCACCCCTCCACTTT. Translating gives CASSIEVWPDRAPLHF.

This clone has only one observation. The rearrangement joins TRBV7-8 to TRBJ1-2; 9 nucleotides match TRBD1. This CDR3 region has 15 residues. Germline V gene lookup returns CDR1 SGHVS and CDR2 FQNEAQ. J lost 2 bases, V lost 6 bases, and 7 bases had no gene match. CDR3: CASSQLTGGNYGYTF. The CDR3, as DNA: TGTGCCAGCAGTCAACTAACAGGGGGCAACTATGGCTACACCTTC.

The chain's CDR3 is CASSTGGAGGYTF. As DNA, the CDR3 is TGTGCCAGCAGTACAGGGGGCGCGGGTGGCTACACCTTC. The chain links TRBV27 to TRBJ1-2; 9 positions agree with TRBD1. The ends lost 5 bases at V and 7 bases at J; junction bases unmatched: 5. This CDR3 region has 13 residues. CDR1 and CDR2 from the germline V gene are MNHEY and SMNVEV (reference sequence).

Notes on this clone: Other DNA sequences in this sample translate to the same CDR3. The rearrangement links TRBV7-6 to TRBJ1-1; 7 bases align to TRBD1. CDR1 and CDR2 from the germline V gene are SGHVS and FNYEAQ. The J segment lost 9 bases and the V segment lost 2 bases, leaving 9 bases of the junction unmatched. CDR3 length: 14 amino acids. The CDR3 sequence: CASSLPQTGEKAFF. For the CDR3, the DNA is TGTGCCAGCAGCTTACCTCAAACAGGGGAGAAAGCTTTCTTT.

The table lists this clone with a few counts. The chain is built from TRBV13 and TRBJ2-2; D may be TRBD2 (6 bases). V lost 5 bases to trimming and J lost 7 bases, with 14 bases between them. Germline V CDR1 and CDR2: PRHDT, FYEKMQ (reference sequence). The CDR3 consists of 14 residues. CDR3 in amino acids: CASSLRGFGGELFF. CDR3 bases: TGTGCCAGCAGCCTCCGGGGGTTTGGCGGGGAGCTGTTTTTT.

V is TRBV7-9 and J is TRBJ1-3; D might be TRBD1 (5 bases). V gave up 4 bases and J gave up 0 bases, with 13 bases separating them. The CDR3 is 16 amino acids. Looked up from germline, CDR1 is SEHNR and CDR2 is FQNEAQ (reference sequence). The CDR3 nucleotides read TGTGCCAGCAGCTCTAAGGGGCGAAACTCTGGAAACACCATATATTTT. Amino acid sequence: CASSSKGRNSGNTIYF.

This rearrangement joins TRBV11-2 to TRBJ2-1; maybe TRBD1 (5 bases). Trimming pared 5 bases from V and 10 bases from J, leaving 18 bases between. Germline V gene lookup returns CDR1 SGHAT and CDR2 FQNNGV. There are 14 residues in the CDR3. Written as DNA, the CDR3 is TGTGCCAGCAGCCCTCCAGCTGGGGCACAAGAGCAGTTCTTC. It codes for CASSPPAGAQEQFF.

This sequence joins TRBV7-2 and TRBJ1-5, with D tentatively TRBD1 (5 bases). The CDR3 totals 17 residues. The germline V gene has CDR1 SGHTA and CDR2 FQGNSA. With 5 bases removed from V and 0 bases from J, the gap between germline ends came to 17 bases. CDR3 sequence (DNA): TGTGCCAGCAGCCTCACGGGACGGGGGATTAGCAATCAGCCCCAGCATTTT. It yields the protein CASSLTGRGISNQPQHF.

The V and J genes are TRBV19 and TRBJ1-3, with a tentative D call TRBD1 (5 bases). Between the trimmed V and J ends, which lost 6 bases and 0 bases, there was a span of 9 bases. The CDR3 loop spans 14 amino acids. Germline lookup yields CDR1 LNHDA and CDR2 SQIVND (reference sequence). Here the CDR3 DNA reads TGTGCCAGTAGCCTCGACAGCTCTGGAAACACCATATATTTT. This translates into CASSLDSSGNTIYF.

The gene calls are TRBV2 and TRBJ2-1; D ambiguous. V lost 3 bases, J lost 4 bases, and 4 bases lay in between. Germline-derived CDR1 and CDR2 are SNHLY and FYNNEI. The CDR3 is 12 residues long. The CDR3 sequence is CASSDSYNEQFF. Written as DNA, the CDR3 is TGTGCCAGCAGTGACAGTTACAATGAGCAGTTCTTC.